This TCR beta chain was sequenced in a study of T cells in Graves' hyperthyroidism and ophthalmopathy. Regarding the study as a whole: Stable hyperthyroidism and ophthalmopathy were separated using 13 V-J signatures.

Across 18 months, stable Graves' hyperthyroidism was marked by no progression to ophthalmopathy. Each diagnosis was grounded in clinical symptoms, serum thyroxine and TRAb, thyroid ultrasound, and orbital computed tomography. It was RNA transcripts that yielded the amplified TCR beta CDR3 regions. In the first-round RT-PCR of the TCR CDR3, the HTBI primer set was used. From the multiplex PCR reads, TCRdb called clonotypes with MiXCR, one entry per CDR3 protein. The data contain some 300,000 distinct CDR3 sequences, about 15% of them singletons. Trimming stripped 5 bases from V and 7 bases from J, with 12 bases between. Per the germline V gene, CDR1 is SGHTA and CDR2 is FQGTGA. The CDR3 spans 13 residues. This clonotype was counted ten times or more. Antigen unknown.

V is TRBV7-3 and J is TRBJ2-1; tentative D call: TRBD1 (5 bases). This clonotype originated in a man aged 25 to 40 with Graves' hyperthyroidism. The sample taken for sequencing was blood. CDR3 loop: CASSVFQGNEQFF. The CDR3 bases are TGTGCCAGCAGCGTCTTCCAGGGTAATGAGCAGTTCTTC.